The clone carrying this T cell receptor beta chain was counted between two and nine times. Its antigen is as yet unknown. TCRdb independently ran MiXCR on the 5' RACE reads; one entry per CDR3 protein. The sample has 300,000 to 400,000 distinct CDR3 sequences, less than 20% seen once. This sample is part of a study of T-cell memory formation after mild COVID-19. Study background: Most TCR clusters belonged to a single donor.

Study-wide results and limits: Clones that contracted clustered mainly in CM and EM if CD4+ and in EMRA if CD8+.

From germline, CDR1 is KGHDR and CDR2 SFDVKD. V dropped 2 bases and J dropped 5; count of bases not matched to a gene: 8. CDR3 length: 16 amino acids. Sequencing was performed on PBMCs or a T cell subset sorted from them (not recorded which). The receptor's source is a man aged 18 to 30 who had mild COVID-19 (a few samples of this study predate the infection). Cell type and time point are not known. The V and J genes are TRBV24-1 and TRBJ2-3, with 8 bases fitting TRBD2. The CDR3 nucleotides read TGTGCCACCAGTGATTCCGTAGCGGGAATGGGAGATACGCAGTATTTT. Translation: CATSDSVAGMGDTQYF.